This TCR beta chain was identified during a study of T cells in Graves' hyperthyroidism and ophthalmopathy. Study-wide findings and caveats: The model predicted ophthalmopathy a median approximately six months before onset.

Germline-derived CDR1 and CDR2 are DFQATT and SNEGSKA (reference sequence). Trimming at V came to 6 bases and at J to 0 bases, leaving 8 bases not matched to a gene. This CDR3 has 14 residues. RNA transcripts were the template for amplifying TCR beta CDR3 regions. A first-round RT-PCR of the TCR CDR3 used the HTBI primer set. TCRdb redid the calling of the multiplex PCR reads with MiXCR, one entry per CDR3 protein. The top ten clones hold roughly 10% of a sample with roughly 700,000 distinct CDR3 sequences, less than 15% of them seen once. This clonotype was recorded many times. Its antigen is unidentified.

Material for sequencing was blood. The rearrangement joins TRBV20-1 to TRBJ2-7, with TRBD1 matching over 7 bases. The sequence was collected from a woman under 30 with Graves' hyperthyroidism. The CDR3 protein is CSAEPGTDSYEQYF. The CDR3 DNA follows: TGCAGTGCAGAACCCGGGACAGACTCCTACGAGCAGTACTTC.